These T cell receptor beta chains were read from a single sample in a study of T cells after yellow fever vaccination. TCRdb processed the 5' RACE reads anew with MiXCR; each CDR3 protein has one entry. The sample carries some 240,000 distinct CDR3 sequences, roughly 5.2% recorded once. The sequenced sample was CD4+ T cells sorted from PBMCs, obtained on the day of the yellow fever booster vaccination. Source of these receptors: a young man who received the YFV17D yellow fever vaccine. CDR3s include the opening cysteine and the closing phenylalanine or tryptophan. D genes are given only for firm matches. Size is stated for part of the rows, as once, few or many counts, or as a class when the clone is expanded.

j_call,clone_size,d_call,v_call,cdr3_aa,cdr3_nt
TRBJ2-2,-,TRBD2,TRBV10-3,CAISRAGAGGTGELFF,TGTGCCATCAGCAGAGCGGGGGCAGGAGGGACCGGGGAGCTGTTTTTT
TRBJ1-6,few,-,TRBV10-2,CASSESAGRGSPLHF,TGCGCCAGCAGTGAGTCGGCAGGGAGAGGGTCACCCCTCCACTTT
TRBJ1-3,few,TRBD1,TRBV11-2,CASRSLGGGAGNTIYF,TGTGCCAGCAGGTCACTAGGAGGGGGCGCTGGAAACACCATATATTTT
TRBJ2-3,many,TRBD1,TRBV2,CASSPSTGNTDTQYF,TGTGCCAGCTCGCCCTCGACAGGGAACACAGATACGCAGTATTTT
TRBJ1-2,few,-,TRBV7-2,CASSLLTAPHGYTF,TGTGCCAGCAGCTTACTTACAGCCCCCCATGGCTACACCTTC
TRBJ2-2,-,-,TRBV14,CASSQDQRLVGPGELFF,TGTGCCAGCAGCCAAGATCAAAGACTAGTGGGGCCCGGGGAGCTGTTTTTT
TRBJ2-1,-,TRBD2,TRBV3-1,CASSHAGTSGGSPYNEQFF,TGTGCCAGCAGCCACGCCGGGACTAGCGGGGGTTCACCTTACAATGAGCAGTTCTTC
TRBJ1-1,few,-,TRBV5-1,CASTIIGTANTEAFF,TGCGCCAGCACCATTATCGGGACCGCGAACACTGAAGCTTTCTTT
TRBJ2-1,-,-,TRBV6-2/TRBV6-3,CASSRRVNEQFF,TGTGCCAGCAGTCGCAGGGTCAATGAGCAGTTCTTC
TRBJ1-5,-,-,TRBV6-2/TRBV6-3,CASSKGRLSNQPQHF,TGTGCCAGCTCCAAGGGTCGCCTAAGCAATCAGCCCCAGCATTTT
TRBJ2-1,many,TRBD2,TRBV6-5,CASSLAGGPPVEQFF,TGTGCCAGCAGTCTAGCGGGGGGGCCTCCGGTTGAGCAGTTCTTC
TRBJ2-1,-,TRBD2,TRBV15,CATSRDRRGAGEQFF,TGTGCCACCAGCAGAGATCGGCGGGGGGCTGGTGAGCAGTTCTTC
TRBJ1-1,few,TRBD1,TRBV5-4,CASSLGGGQGRILEAFF,TGTGCCAGCAGCCTTGGAGGGGGACAGGGACGAATTCTAGAAGCTTTCTTT
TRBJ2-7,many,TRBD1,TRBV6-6,CASSYSGPQGVYHEQYF,TGTGCCAGCAGTTACTCGGGGCCCCAGGGGGTTTACCACGAGCAGTACTTC
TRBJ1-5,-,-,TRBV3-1,CASSQDTTGQAQHF,TGTGCCAGCAGCCAAGACACCACAGGACAAGCCCAGCATTTT
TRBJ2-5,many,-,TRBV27,CASSADYTQETQYF,TGTGCCAGCAGTGCAGACTACACCCAAGAGACCCAGTACTTC
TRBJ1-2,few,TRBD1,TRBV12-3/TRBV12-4,CASSLFSTTGVYGYTF,TGTGCCAGCAGTTTATTCAGTACCACAGGGGTTTATGGCTACACCTTC
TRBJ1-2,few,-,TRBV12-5,CASGLGHAEDGYTF,TGTGCTAGTGGTCTAGGACACGCAGAGGATGGCTACACCTTC
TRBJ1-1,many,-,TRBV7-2,CASSLDPVMNTEAFF,TGTGCCAGCAGCTTAGACCCGGTAATGAACACTGAAGCTTTCTTT
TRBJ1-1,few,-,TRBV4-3,CASSQVLGRGDTEAFF,TGCGCCAGCAGCCAAGTCTTAGGTCGAGGGGACACTGAAGCTTTCTTT
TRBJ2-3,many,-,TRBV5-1,CASSVEGYADTQYF,TGCGCCAGCAGCGTCGAGGGGTATGCAGATACGCAGTATTTT
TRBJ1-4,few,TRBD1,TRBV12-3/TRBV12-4,CASRTGDEKLFF,TGTGCCAGCAGGACAGGGGATGAAAAACTGTTTTTT
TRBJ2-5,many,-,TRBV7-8,CASSHTRLGKETQYF,TGTGCCAGCAGCCACACTCGACTTGGGAAAGAGACCCAGTACTTC
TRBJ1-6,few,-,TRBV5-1,CASCEESSYNSPLHF,TGCGCCAGCTGCGAAGAGAGCTCCTATAATTCACCCCTCCACTTT
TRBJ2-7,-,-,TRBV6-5,CASSQSPAVSYEQYF,TGTGCCAGCAGCCAATCCCCGGCAGTCTCCTACGAGCAGTACTTC
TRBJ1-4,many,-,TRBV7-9,CASSSRGMGTNEKLFF,TGTGCCAGCAGCTCTAGAGGGATGGGAACTAATGAAAAACTGTTTTTT
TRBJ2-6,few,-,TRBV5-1,CASSLGLASGANVLTF,TGCGCCAGCAGCTTGGGGCTTGCCTCTGGGGCCAACGTCCTGACTTTC
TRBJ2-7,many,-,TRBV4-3,CASSLGPGSFDEQYF,TGCGCCAGCAGCCTAGGGCCAGGCTCCTTTGACGAGCAGTACTTC
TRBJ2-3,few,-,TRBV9,CASSVDWGDTQYF,TGTGCCAGCAGCGTAGATTGGGGAGATACGCAGTATTTT
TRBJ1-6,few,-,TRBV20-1,CSAPREGRDSPLHF,TGCAGTGCCCCCAGGGAGGGACGGGATTCACCCCTCCACTTT
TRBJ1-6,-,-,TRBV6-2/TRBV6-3,CASSQNRQFNNSPLHF,TGTGCCAGCAGTCAGAACCGACAGTTCAATAATTCACCCCTCCACTTT
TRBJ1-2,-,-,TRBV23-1,CASSPGGSGGGYGYTF,TGCGCCAGCAGTCCGGGGGGTTCAGGAGGCGGCTATGGCTACACCTTC
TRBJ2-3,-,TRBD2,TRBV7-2,CASSLAGLAVTDTQYF,TGTGCCAGCAGCTTAGCCGGGCTAGCGGTCACAGATACGCAGTATTTT
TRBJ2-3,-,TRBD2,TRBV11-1,CASSQTSSGTDTQYF,TGTGCCAGCAGCCAGACTAGCTCTGGGACAGATACGCAGTATTTT
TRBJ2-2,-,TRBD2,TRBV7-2,CASSLDLAGTGELFF,TGTGCCAGCAGCTTAGACCTAGCGGGCACCGGGGAGCTGTTTTTT